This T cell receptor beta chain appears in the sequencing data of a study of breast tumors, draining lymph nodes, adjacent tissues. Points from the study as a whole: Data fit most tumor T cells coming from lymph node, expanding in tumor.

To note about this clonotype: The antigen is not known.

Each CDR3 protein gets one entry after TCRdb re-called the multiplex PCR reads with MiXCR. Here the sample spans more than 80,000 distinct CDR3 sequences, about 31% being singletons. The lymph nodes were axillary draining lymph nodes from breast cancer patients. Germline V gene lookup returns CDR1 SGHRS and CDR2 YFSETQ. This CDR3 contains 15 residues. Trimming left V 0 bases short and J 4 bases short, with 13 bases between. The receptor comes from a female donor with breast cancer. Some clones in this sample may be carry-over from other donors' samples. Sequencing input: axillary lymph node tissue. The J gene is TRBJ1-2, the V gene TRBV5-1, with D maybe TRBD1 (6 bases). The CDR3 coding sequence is TGCGCCAGCAGCTTGGACGGCCGGGGGGCCTATGGCTACACCTTC. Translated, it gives CASSLDGRGAYGYTF.